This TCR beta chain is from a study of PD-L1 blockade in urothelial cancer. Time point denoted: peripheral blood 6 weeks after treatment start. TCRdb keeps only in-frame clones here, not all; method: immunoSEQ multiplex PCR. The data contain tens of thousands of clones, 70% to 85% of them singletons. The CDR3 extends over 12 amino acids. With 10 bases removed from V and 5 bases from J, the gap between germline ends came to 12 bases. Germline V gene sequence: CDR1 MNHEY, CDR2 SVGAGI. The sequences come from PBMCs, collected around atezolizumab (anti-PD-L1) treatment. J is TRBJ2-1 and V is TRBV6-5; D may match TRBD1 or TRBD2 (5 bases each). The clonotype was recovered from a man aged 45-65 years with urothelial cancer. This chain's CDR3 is CATRRTNNEQFF. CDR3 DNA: TGTGCCACCAGGAGGACAAACAATGAGCAGTTCTTC.